These 4 T cell receptor beta chains were sequenced from one sample in a study of radiation and T cells in renal cell carcinoma. This sample's treatment: treatment-naive control, cytoreductive nephrectomy. Method: immunoSEQ multiplex PCR; TCRdb's copy keeps in-frame clones and lacks some. The sample carries about 10,000 clones, 58% recorded once. The sample in question was tumor tissue, obtained from a patient whose treatment was nephrectomy without radiotherapy. The receptors derive from a man between 35 and 55 years old with renal cell carcinoma.

By frequency in the sample, this clone is medium-sized. The CDR3 sequence is CASSPTSGPYNEQFF. The CDR3 DNA is TGTGCCAGCAGCCCCACTAGCGGGCCCTACAATGAGCAGTTCTTC. This rearrangement joins TRBV7-2 to TRBJ2-1; 9 bases line up with TRBD2. This CDR3 is 15 amino acids long. The trim removed 5 bases at V and 2 bases at J, leaving 4 bases unmatched. Germline CDR1 SGHTA, CDR2 FQGNSA.

This sequence joins TRBV19 and TRBJ1-6; tentatively, D is TRBD1 (5 bases). Germline-derived CDR1 and CDR2 are LNHDA and SQIVND (reference sequence). CDR3 length: 13 amino acids. V lost 6 bases and J lost 16, with 19 bases in between. CDR3 nucleotide sequence: TGTGCCAGTAGGGTGCCGGGACCCACCCTTCTCCACTTT. It specifies CASRVPGPTLLHF.

This chain links TRBV19 with TRBJ2-3, with no clear D. Per germline, CDR1 LNHDA and CDR2 SQIVND (reference sequence). The CDR3 totals 14 residues. V lost 7 bases and J lost 6, with 17 bases in between. The CDR3 DNA reads as TGTGCCAGTAAACAATCGGGTAGTGTCGATACGCAGTATTTT. Translating it yields CASKQSGSVDTQYF.

Only a few counts were recorded for this clone. The V and J genes are TRBV7-2 and TRBJ2-7, with TRBD2 as a possible D gene (6 bases). CDR3 length equals 17 residues. Trimming left V 4 bases short and J 2 bases short, with 21 bases between. Germline V gives CDR1 SGHTA, CDR2 FQGNSA. The CDR3 loop is CASSSLKDGTPTYEQYF. DNA of the CDR3: TGTGCCAGCAGCTCGCTGAAGGACGGGACTCCGACCTACGAGCAGTACTTC.